The clone carrying this T cell receptor beta chain was observed many times. Its specificity is not known. Sequencing libraries for TCR beta were prepared with iRepertoire HTBI primers and Arm-PCR of CDR3 regions. TCRdb passed the multiplex PCR reads through MiXCR, listing each CDR3 protein once. The sample contains a few hundred thousand distinct CDR3 sequences, approximately 25% of which appear only once. This sample is part of a study of regulatory T cells in long-lasting Graves disease. Whole-study results and caveats: Repertoires from persistent disease leaned toward TRBV28, TRBJ1-2 and TRBJ2-5. Persistent-disease Graves' patients showed less TCR diversity than new cases. Accuracy could have been hurt by small sample size. Clonotypes that were public and shared totalled 2,500 to 3,500 in persistent patients versus around 1,000 in new patients.

Indicated time point: persistent/refractory GD, antithyroid drugs over 5 years with positive TRAb. Researchers made the TCR library from RNA that was extracted from PBMCs. Germline CDR1 reads MRHNA; CDR2 reads SNTAGT. The V gene lost 4 bases and the J gene lost 4 bases, with 8 bases spanning the gap. The CDR3 has 13 residues. Specimen: peripheral blood mononuclear cells (PBMCs), collected when the disease was refractory, from a patient treated with antithyroid drugs. The rearrangement joins TRBV6-4 to TRBJ1-5; possibly TRBD1 for D (5 bases). The sequence was collected from a woman aged 40 to 50 with Graves disease. The CDR3 nucleotides read TGTGCCAGCAGTGTACAGGAGAATCAGCCCCAGCATTTT. This sequence encodes CASSVQENQPQHF.